Listed below are T cell receptor beta chains from one sample, sequenced in a study of blood T cell repertoires in COVID-19. The assay was immunoSEQ multiplex PCR, and TCRdb's table has in-frame clones only and misses some. The table has hundreds of thousands of clones, under 90% seen once. The sample comprised peripheral blood. These TCRs come from a woman aged 25 to 39 with COVID-19, enrolled during active disease. Each CDR3 is given with its conserved first and last residue. The order of the fields is CDR3 DNA, CDR3 protein, J gene, clone size, V gene, D gene. D genes are given only for firm matches. Where a row states a size, it is once, few, many or the class of an expanded clone; other rows omit it.

cdr3_nt: TGTGCCAGCGCCTCTCTAGCGGGGGGGATATACGAGCAGTACTTC
cdr3_aa: CASASLAGGIYEQYF
j_call: TRBJ2-7
clone_size: .
v_call: TRBV28
d_call: TRBD2

cdr3_nt: TGTGCCAGCAGCCCATCGACAGGGGCCAGCTCTGGAAACACCATATATTTT
cdr3_aa: CASSPSTGASSGNTIYF
j_call: TRBJ1-3
clone_size: few
v_call: TRBV7-2
d_call: TRBD1

cdr3_nt: TGTGCCAGCAGCCAAGGGACAGTCCCCTTCACCTTC
cdr3_aa: CASSQGTVPFTF
j_call: TRBJ1-2
clone_size: .
v_call: TRBV14
d_call: .

cdr3_nt: TGTGCCCCTTTAAGGGGGCGTCTGGGATATGGCTACACCTTC
cdr3_aa: CAPLRGRLGYGYTF
j_call: TRBJ1-2
clone_size: .
v_call: TRBV27
d_call: TRBD1

cdr3_nt: TGTGCCAGCAGCTTAGGGCCAGCGAAATCCGATGGCTACACCTTC
cdr3_aa: CASSLGPAKSDGYTF
j_call: TRBJ1-2
clone_size: .
v_call: TRBV7-9
d_call: .

cdr3_nt: TGTGCCACCAGTTCGGGACAGGGGGCGAGGGAGACCCAGTACTTC
cdr3_aa: CATSSGQGARETQYF
j_call: TRBJ2-5
clone_size: .
v_call: TRBV15
d_call: TRBD1

cdr3_nt: TGCAGTGCTAGTTCCGGGACAGGTTCGCGTGGCTACACCTTC
cdr3_aa: CSASSGTGSRGYTF
j_call: TRBJ1-2
clone_size: once
v_call: TRBV20-1
d_call: TRBD1

cdr3_nt: TGTGCCAGCAGCACTGGGCGGGGCGGGGCTTTCTTT
cdr3_aa: CASSTGRGGAFF
j_call: TRBJ1-1
clone_size: .
v_call: TRBV2
d_call: .

cdr3_nt: TGTGCCAGCAGCAACGCCGGGAACAATCAGCCCCAGCATTTT
cdr3_aa: CASSNAGNNQPQHF
j_call: TRBJ1-5
clone_size: .
v_call: TRBV25-1
d_call: .

cdr3_nt: TGTGCCAGTGCGAAACAGGGGCAGCCCCAGCATTTT
cdr3_aa: CASAKQGQPQHF
j_call: TRBJ1-5
clone_size: .
v_call: TRBV19
d_call: TRBD1

cdr3_nt: TGTGCCAGCAGCTCCGGACAGACTAATCAGCCCCAGCATTTT
cdr3_aa: CASSSGQTNQPQHF
j_call: TRBJ1-5
clone_size: .
v_call: TRBV6-5
d_call: .

cdr3_nt: TGTGCCAGCAGCTTAATACAGGGGGTCGGCTACACCTTC
cdr3_aa: CASSLIQGVGYTF
j_call: TRBJ1-2
clone_size: .
v_call: TRBV7-2
d_call: TRBD1

cdr3_nt: TGTGCCAGCTCACCGGGACCGGGACTCCTGCCCTCTGGAAACACCATATATTTT
cdr3_aa: CASSPGPGLLPSGNTIYF
j_call: TRBJ1-3
clone_size: .
v_call: TRBV18
d_call: .

cdr3_nt: TGTGCCAGCAGTCAGCTAGCGGCCGCAGATACGCAGTATTTT
cdr3_aa: CASSQLAAADTQYF
j_call: TRBJ2-3
clone_size: .
v_call: TRBV6-2/TRBV6-3
d_call: TRBD2

cdr3_nt: TGCGCCAGCAGCTTGGCTCCAGGGATCTATGGCTACACCTTC
cdr3_aa: CASSLAPGIYGYTF
j_call: TRBJ1-2
clone_size: .
v_call: TRBV5-1
d_call: .

cdr3_nt: TGTGCCAGCAGTGCGCTTCGTGGGGGAGGGACTAATGAAAAACTGTTTTTT
cdr3_aa: CASSALRGGGTNEKLFF
j_call: TRBJ1-4
clone_size: .
v_call: TRBV6-1
d_call: .

cdr3_nt: TGTGCCAGCAGCCGGGACAGGGGAAACACCGGGGAGCTGTTTTTT
cdr3_aa: CASSRDRGNTGELFF
j_call: TRBJ2-2
clone_size: .
v_call: TRBV11-3
d_call: TRBD1

cdr3_nt: TGTGCCTCTAAACCCGGTAGCGGGGGAGTGAGAGATACGCAGTATTTT
cdr3_aa: CASKPGSGGVRDTQYF
j_call: TRBJ2-3
clone_size: .
v_call: TRBV30
d_call: TRBD2

cdr3_nt: TGTGCCAGCAGCCCCCCTGGGGTTCACAGGGAACGGAACACTGAAGCTTTCTTT
cdr3_aa: CASSPPGVHRERNTEAFF
j_call: TRBJ1-1
clone_size: .
v_call: TRBV27
d_call: .

cdr3_nt: TGTGCCAGCAGCTTAGGATTTTGGGAGGGGGAGAACACTGAAGCTTTCTTT
cdr3_aa: CASSLGFWEGENTEAFF
j_call: TRBJ1-1
clone_size: .
v_call: TRBV11-2
d_call: .

cdr3_nt: TGCGCCAGCAGTGAACTGGGGGGGGCTTACAATGAGCAGTTCTTC
cdr3_aa: CASSELGGAYNEQFF
j_call: TRBJ2-1
clone_size: few
v_call: TRBV10-1
d_call: .

cdr3_nt: TGTGCCAGCAGTCGCACAGGGTACTCTGGAAACACCATATATTTT
cdr3_aa: CASSRTGYSGNTIYF
j_call: TRBJ1-3
clone_size: .
v_call: TRBV11-2
d_call: .

cdr3_nt: TGTGCCAGCAGCTTAGCAGGGGCTAAGGGTGAGACCCAGTACTTC
cdr3_aa: CASSLAGAKGETQYF
j_call: TRBJ2-5
clone_size: .
v_call: TRBV7-9
d_call: .

cdr3_nt: TGTGCCAGCAGCCCGACTCGGGAGGGCGCTGGGGCCAACGTCCTGACTTTC
cdr3_aa: CASSPTREGAGANVLTF
j_call: TRBJ2-6
clone_size: .
v_call: TRBV13
d_call: TRBD2

cdr3_nt: TGCGCCAGCAGCTTGGCCGCGGTGAGCTCCTATAATTCACCCCTCCACTTT
cdr3_aa: CASSLAAVSSYNSPLHF
j_call: TRBJ1-6
clone_size: .
v_call: TRBV5-1
d_call: .

cdr3_nt: TGTGCCAGCAGTGATCCCGGACAGGCCAATGGCTACACCTTC
cdr3_aa: CASSDPGQANGYTF
j_call: TRBJ1-2
clone_size: few
v_call: TRBV6-1
d_call: TRBD1

cdr3_nt: TGTGCCAGTAGTATAGTATCCGGGAGGGAAAACACTGAAGCTTTCTTT
cdr3_aa: CASSIVSGRENTEAFF
j_call: TRBJ1-1
clone_size: .
v_call: TRBV19
d_call: .

cdr3_nt: TGTGCCAGCATGATCAGCGAGCAGTACTTC
cdr3_aa: CASMISEQYF
j_call: TRBJ2-7
clone_size: .
v_call: TRBV2
d_call: .

cdr3_nt: TGTGCCAGCAGTCCGCGGACAGGGGGAGGGTCTGAAGCTTTCTTT
cdr3_aa: CASSPRTGGGSEAFF
j_call: TRBJ1-1
clone_size: .
v_call: TRBV3-1/TRBV3-2
d_call: TRBD1

cdr3_nt: TGTGCCAGCAGTTACGGATACAGGATAAATGAAGCTTTCTTT
cdr3_aa: CASSYGYRINEAFF
j_call: TRBJ1-1
clone_size: .
v_call: TRBV6-2/TRBV6-3
d_call: .

cdr3_nt: TGCGCCAGCAGCTTGGATCGGCGGGGGGCCACAGATACGCAGTATTTT
cdr3_aa: CASSLDRRGATDTQYF
j_call: TRBJ2-3
clone_size: .
v_call: TRBV5-1
d_call: TRBD2

cdr3_nt: TGTGCCAGCAGGTCCGGGACAGGGCTTTCACCCCTCCACTTT
cdr3_aa: CASRSGTGLSPLHF
j_call: TRBJ1-6
clone_size: .
v_call: TRBV6-5
d_call: TRBD1

cdr3_nt: TGTGCCTGGAGCGTGGTTAGTTCGAGCACTGAAGCTTTCTTT
cdr3_aa: CAWSVVSSSTEAFF
j_call: TRBJ1-1
clone_size: .
v_call: TRBV30
d_call: .

cdr3_nt: TGCAGTGCTAGTCGACTGTACGAGCAGTACTTC
cdr3_aa: CSASRLYEQYF
j_call: TRBJ2-7
clone_size: .
v_call: TRBV20-1
d_call: .

cdr3_nt: TGTGCCAGCAGCGTACCGGGACAGGGGACGGGCTACGAGCAGTACTTC
cdr3_aa: CASSVPGQGTGYEQYF
j_call: TRBJ2-7
clone_size: once
v_call: TRBV5-4
d_call: TRBD1

cdr3_nt: TGCGCCAGCAGCCAGGTTTATGGGGCGATAGCCAAAAATGAGCAGTTCTTC
cdr3_aa: CASSQVYGAIAKNEQFF
j_call: TRBJ2-1
clone_size: .
v_call: TRBV4-1
d_call: .

cdr3_nt: TGCAGTGCTAGTTTGCCTAGCGGGGGGGGTAGCACAGATACGCAGTATTTT
cdr3_aa: CSASLPSGGGSTDTQYF
j_call: TRBJ2-3
clone_size: .
v_call: TRBV20-1
d_call: TRBD2

cdr3_nt: TGCGCCAGCAGCCAAGAGGGGCAGGGGTATCAGCCCCAGCATTTT
cdr3_aa: CASSQEGQGYQPQHF
j_call: TRBJ1-5
clone_size: .
v_call: TRBV4-1
d_call: .

cdr3_nt: TGTGCCAGTAGGTTCCTGGACAGGGGGGATCAGCCCCAGCATTTT
cdr3_aa: CASRFLDRGDQPQHF
j_call: TRBJ1-5
clone_size: .
v_call: TRBV19
d_call: TRBD1

cdr3_nt: TGTGCCAGCAGGCCTCAGGGGGCTTTTTCTAATTCACCCCTCCACTTT
cdr3_aa: CASRPQGAFSNSPLHF
j_call: TRBJ1-6
clone_size: .
v_call: TRBV7-9
d_call: TRBD1

cdr3_nt: TGTGCCAGCAGTTTGAGGACAGGCCGGGGGGAGACCCAGTACTTC
cdr3_aa: CASSLRTGRGETQYF
j_call: TRBJ2-5
clone_size: .
v_call: TRBV5-5
d_call: .

cdr3_nt: TGTGCCAGCAGTGAGGCTGAGTCGGGACAGATCTCGAACACTGAAGCTTTCTTT
cdr3_aa: CASSEAESGQISNTEAFF
j_call: TRBJ1-1
clone_size: .
v_call: TRBV6-4
d_call: TRBD1

cdr3_nt: TGTGCCAGCAGTGAAGCTTACAGGGGGCCCTACGAGCAGTACTTC
cdr3_aa: CASSEAYRGPYEQYF
j_call: TRBJ2-7
clone_size: .
v_call: TRBV6-1
d_call: TRBD1

cdr3_nt: TGTGCCAGCAGCTTCGGGATCACGACCGTTATTGAGACCCAGTACTTC
cdr3_aa: CASSFGITTVIETQYF
j_call: TRBJ2-5
clone_size: .
v_call: TRBV11-2
d_call: .